The rows below give T cell receptor beta chains drawn from one sample of a study of T cells after yellow fever vaccination. From the 5' RACE reads, TCRdb called clonotypes with MiXCR, one entry per CDR3 protein. The profile shows about 240,000 distinct CDR3 sequences, roughly 3.7% of them singletons. This material consisted of PBMCs, taken 15 days after the yellow fever booster vaccination. These receptors were taken from a young man who received the YFV17D yellow fever vaccine. Both conserved end residues are part of each CDR3. A D gene is named only where the DNA matches it firmly. Some rows mark clone size as missing; the rest say once, few, many or name a class of expanded clone.

J | size | V | D | DNA | CDR3
TRBJ2-3 | many | TRBV3-1 | TRBD2 | TGTGCCAGCAGCCAAGATCTAGCGGGGGATTCAGATACGCAGTATTTT | CASSQDLAGDSDTQYF
TRBJ2-1 | many | TRBV5-1 | . | TGCGCCAGCAGCTTGGGCGGAGAGTACAATGAGCAGTTCTTC | CASSLGGEYNEQFF
TRBJ2-7 | few | TRBV6-1 | TRBD1 | TGTGCCAGCAGCCGCACCTCGGGGACAGGGAACGAGCAGTACTTC | CASSRTSGTGNEQYF
TRBJ2-7 | few | TRBV5-1 | . | TGCGCCAGCAGCCCACGGTCTAGGAGCTCCTACGAGCAGTACTTC | CASSPRSRSSYEQYF
TRBJ2-3 | many | TRBV12-3/TRBV12-4 | . | TGTGCCAGCAGTTTACGCGTGGTGACAGATACGCAGTATTTT | CASSLRVVTDTQYF
TRBJ2-5 | many | TRBV5-1 | TRBD2 | TGCGCCAGCAGCTTGTCCAGTAGCGGGGTACAAGAGACCCAGTACTTC | CASSLSSSGVQETQYF
TRBJ2-2 | many | TRBV7-2 | . | TGTGCCAGCAGCTTAGCGAGGACATCGAACACCGGGGAGCTGTTTTTT | CASSLARTSNTGELFF
TRBJ1-6 | many | TRBV7-9 | . | TGTGCCAGCAGCTCTTTCTTGGGCTCCTATAATTCACCCCTCCACTTT | CASSSFLGSYNSPLHF
TRBJ2-2 | many | TRBV5-1 | . | TGCGCCAGCAGCTTTACAGGGATCGAACGTGTAGTGGAGCTGTTTTTT | CASSFTGIERVVELFF
TRBJ2-1 | many | TRBV6-2/TRBV6-3 | . | TGTGCCAGCAGTTACTGGGTACAGGCCTACAATGAGCAGTTCTTC | CASSYWVQAYNEQFF
TRBJ2-1 | many | TRBV5-1 | TRBD1 | TGCGCCAGCAGCTTTGGGACAGGCCTTCAGGGTGAGCAGTTCTTC | CASSFGTGLQGEQFF
TRBJ2-5 | many | TRBV14 | . | TGTGCCAGCAGCCAAGTGGGGGAGACCCAGTACTTC | CASSQVGETQYF
TRBJ2-3 | many | TRBV20-1 | TRBD2 | TGCAGTGCTAGCGGGACTAGCGGGGTGAGCACAGATACGCAGTATTTT | CSASGTSGVSTDTQYF
TRBJ2-1 | many | TRBV10-3 | TRBD2 | TGTGCCATCGGCGATACCTCGGGACTAGCGGGGTCAAATGAGCAGTTCTTC | CAIGDTSGLAGSNEQFF
TRBJ1-6 | many | TRBV5-1 | . | TGCGCCAGCAGCTTGGAATGGCTCCTAGGCTCACCCCTCCACTTT | CASSLEWLLGSPLHF
TRBJ1-6 | many | TRBV20-1 | . | TGCAGTGCTTCCAACAGGGACCAGAGCTCACCCCTCCACTTT | CSASNRDQSSPLHF
TRBJ1-2 | . | TRBV10-3 | . | TGTGCCATCAGTGACCAACCGGGTGCCGGAAATGGCTACACCTTC | CAISDQPGAGNGYTF
TRBJ1-2 | . | TRBV5-1 | TRBD1 | TGCGCCAGCAGCGAGGACAGGGGGCCTTATGGCTACACCTTC | CASSEDRGPYGYTF
TRBJ1-2 | many | TRBV15 | . | TGTGCCACCAGCAGAGATCGCGGTGGTTATGGCTACACCTTC | CATSRDRGGYGYTF